A selection of T cell receptor beta chains follows, all from one sample in a study of T cell repertoires in cytomegalovirus infection. TCRdb fed the reads into MiXCR, producing one record per CDR3 protein. The sample carries fewer than 1,000,000 distinct CDR3 sequences, roughly 30% recorded once. No antigens are known for them. The material was cultured CD8+ T cells from PBMCs, obtained from culture after CMV antigen stimulation. All receptors derive from a human donor in good health (CMV status not recorded). Some clones in this sample may be carry-over from other donors' samples. Each CDR3 is given with its conserved first and last residue. D genes are given only for firm matches. Some rows have no size entry. The others give once, few or many, or a class for an expanded clone.

TRBV6-2/TRBV6-3	NA	few	TRBJ2-5	CASSYSRDHKRETQYF	TGTGCCAGCAGTTACTCCCGGGACCACAAAAGGGAGACCCAGTACTTC
TRBV7-6	TRBD2	NA	TRBJ2-5	CASSYGGERFGETQYF	TGTGCCAGCAGCTACGGGGGGGAGAGGTTTGGAGAGACCCAGTACTTC
TRBV6-6	TRBD1	few	TRBJ2-3	CASSYSRQGADTQYF	TGTGCCAGCAGTTACTCGCGACAGGGGGCAGATACGCAGTATTTT
TRBV27	NA	NA	TRBJ2-1	CASSWTGTYNEQFF	TGTGCCAGCAGTTGGACTGGTACCTACAATGAGCAGTTCTTC
TRBV4-1	NA	few	TRBJ1-1	CASSPLTHGSMNTEAFF	TGCGCCAGCAGCCCGCTAACCCACGGGAGCATGAACACTGAAGCTTTCTTT
TRBV6-5	TRBD2	NA	TRBJ2-1	CANREGTSRNNEQFF	TGTGCCAACAGGGAAGGGACTAGCAGGAACAATGAGCAGTTCTTC
TRBV24-1	NA	few	TRBJ1-2	CATTTVSDSVYGYTF	TGTGCCACCACTACAGTATCAGACAGCGTCTATGGCTACACCTTC
TRBV4-1	NA	few	TRBJ2-1	CASSRPGLTYNEQFF	TGCGCCAGCAGTCGTCCGGGACTTACCTACAATGAGCAGTTCTTC
TRBV20-1	NA	few	TRBJ2-4	CSARDSLGAKNIQYF	TGCAGTGCTAGAGATTCATTGGGGGCCAAAAACATTCAGTACTTC
TRBV19	NA	NA	TRBJ2-7	CASSISQSAYEQYF	TGTGCCAGTAGTATAAGCCAGAGCGCCTACGAGCAGTACTTC
TRBV5-5	NA	NA	TRBJ2-1	CAISQVQAPYNEQFF	TGTGCCATCAGCCAGGTCCAAGCTCCCTACAATGAGCAGTTCTTC
TRBV27	NA	NA	TRBJ2-4	CASSLDLALAKNIQYF	TGTGCCAGCAGTTTAGATCTTGCGCTAGCCAAAAACATTCAGTACTTC
TRBV27	NA	NA	TRBJ1-1	CASSSIDRTNTEAFF	TGTGCCAGCAGTTCAATTGACAGAACGAACACTGAAGCTTTCTTT
TRBV5-1	TRBD1	NA	TRBJ2-3	CASSIQGAGADTQYF	TGCGCCAGCAGCATCCAGGGGGCTGGAGCAGATACGCAGTATTTT
TRBV7-6	NA	NA	TRBJ1-5	CASSLGPNALMPQHF	TGTGCCAGCAGCTTAGGGCCTAATGCGTTGATGCCCCAGCATTTT
TRBV7-3	TRBD1	NA	TRBJ2-5	CASSSGRDRGQETQYF	TGTGCCAGCAGCTCGGGCCGGGACAGGGGCCAAGAGACCCAGTACTTC
TRBV12-3/TRBV12-4	TRBD2	few	TRBJ2-3	CASSWGSLAGGTYTQYF	TGTGCCAGCAGTTGGGGATCTCTAGCGGGGGGCACATATACGCAGTATTTT
TRBV2	NA	NA	TRBJ1-5	CASSDHRSNQPQHF	TGTGCCAGCAGTGACCACAGGAGCAATCAGCCCCAGCATTTT
TRBV6-1	TRBD1	few	TRBJ1-5	CASSIRQGVSNQPQHF	TGTGCCAGCAGTATACGACAGGGGGTAAGCAATCAGCCCCAGCATTTT
TRBV4-1	TRBD1	NA	TRBJ1-5	CASSQDRGVNQPQHF	TGCGCCAGCAGCCAAGACAGGGGGGTCAATCAGCCCCAGCATTTT
TRBV12-3/TRBV12-4	NA	NA	TRBJ2-5	CASSKYMQETQYF	TGTGCCAGCAGTAAATACATGCAAGAGACCCAGTACTTC
TRBV4-3	NA	NA	TRBJ1-6	CASSQDGTDSSPLHF	TGCGCCAGCAGCCAGGACGGGACGGATAGTTCACCCCTCCACTTT
TRBV20-1	NA	NA	TRBJ2-1	CSARDFRTDTDYNEQFF	TGCAGTGCTAGAGATTTTCGGACGGACACCGATTACAATGAGCAGTTCTTC
TRBV28	TRBD2	NA	TRBJ2-5	CASSFPSTSGVEETQYF	TGTGCCAGCAGTTTTCCGTCGACTAGCGGGGTAGAAGAGACCCAGTACTTC
TRBV11-3	NA	NA	TRBJ2-2	CASSPSASTGELFF	TGTGCCAGCAGCCCCAGCGCATCTACCGGGGAGCTGTTTTTT
TRBV12-3/TRBV12-4	NA	NA	TRBJ1-2	CASSQTPGEANYGYTF	TGTGCCAGCAGTCAAACCCCCGGGGAGGCTAACTATGGCTACACCTTC
TRBV2	NA	NA	TRBJ1-6	CASKRDSSYNSPLHF	TGTGCCAGCAAGAGGGATAGCTCCTATAATTCACCCCTCCACTTT
TRBV7-9	NA	few	TRBJ2-7	CASSPSGRLLRYEQYF	TGTGCCAGCAGCCCCAGCGGAAGGTTGCTCAGGTACGAGCAGTACTTC
TRBV12-5	NA	many	TRBJ2-5	CASPRRVGETQYF	TGTGCTAGTCCGCGGCGCGTGGGAGAGACCCAGTACTTC
TRBV11-2	NA	NA	TRBJ2-1	CASSLGVGAIYNEQFF	TGTGCCAGCAGCTTAGGGGTCGGAGCGATCTACAATGAGCAGTTCTTC
TRBV6-5	NA	few	TRBJ2-5	CASSLMTRETQYF	TGTGCCAGCAGTTTGATGACCAGAGAGACCCAGTACTTC
TRBV4-3	NA	NA	TRBJ1-6	CASSQGEKGSNSPLHF	TGCGCCAGCAGCCAAGGAGAAAAAGGGAGCAATTCACCCCTCCACTTT
TRBV4-3	NA	few	TRBJ1-1	CASSQDPDLGLKAFF	TGCGCCAGCAGCCAAGATCCCGATCTGGGTTTAAAAGCTTTCTTT
TRBV24-1	NA	few	TRBJ2-1	CATSDSWGEQFF	TGTGCCACCAGTGATTCGTGGGGCGAGCAGTTCTTC
TRBV6-5	NA	NA	TRBJ2-5	CASSYSTGTGETQYF	TGTGCCAGCAGTTACTCGACTGGGACGGGAGAGACCCAGTACTTC
TRBV6-1	TRBD2	NA	TRBJ2-7	CASIGTSDYEQYF	TGTGCCAGCATCGGGACTAGCGACTACGAGCAGTACTTC
TRBV5-5	TRBD1	NA	TRBJ1-2	CASSWATGGSGYTF	TGTGCCAGCAGCTGGGCGACAGGGGGAAGCGGCTACACCTTC
TRBV7-4	NA	NA	TRBJ1-1	CVGERLLRDTEAFF	TGTGTCGGAGAGCGACTACTTAGGGACACTGAAGCTTTCTTT